A selection of T cell receptor beta chains follows, all from one sample in a study of blood T cell repertoires in COVID-19. The protocol was immunoSEQ multiplex PCR, while the TCRdb copy is restricted to in-frame clones and leaves out a portion. The sample consists of about 330,000 clones, 88% of them appearing once. The sequenced material came from PBMCs or T cells enriched from blood (not recorded which). The receptors shown here come from a man aged 25-40 years who had recovered from COVID-19. The CDR3 runs from the conserved cysteine through the conserved F or W. The order of the fields is clone size, D gene, J gene, V gene, CDR3 DNA, CDR3 protein. The D gene is left open where the match is weak. Only part of the rows carry a size: once, few, many, or a class if the clone is expanded.

abundance: NA; d_gene: NA; j_gene: TRBJ2-7; v_gene: TRBV9; CDR3nt: TGTGCCAGCAGCGTAGAAGGGGGGGCATACGAGCAGTACTTC; CDR3aa: CASSVEGGAYEQYF
abundance: once; d_gene: TRBD2; j_gene: TRBJ2-1; v_gene: TRBV11-3; CDR3nt: TGTGCCAGCAGCTATAGCGGGGGGGCCGGTCTTGATGATGAGCAGTTCTTC; CDR3aa: CASSYSGGAGLDDEQFF
abundance: NA; d_gene: TRBD1; j_gene: TRBJ2-2; v_gene: TRBV10-3; CDR3nt: TGTGCCAGCCGGGACAGGGGATTGACCGGGGAGCTGTTTTTT; CDR3aa: CASRDRGLTGELFF
abundance: NA; d_gene: NA; j_gene: TRBJ2-2; v_gene: TRBV6-5; CDR3nt: TGTGCCAGCGGGGCAGGGCCCACCGGGGAGCTGTTTTTT; CDR3aa: CASGAGPTGELFF
abundance: NA; d_gene: TRBD1; j_gene: TRBJ1-2; v_gene: TRBV10-3; CDR3nt: TGTGCCATCAGTTTTAAGGACAGGGATCGCGGTGGCTACACCTTC; CDR3aa: CAISFKDRDRGGYTF
abundance: once; d_gene: TRBD1; j_gene: TRBJ2-6; v_gene: TRBV5-1; CDR3nt: TGCGCCAGCAGCCCCCAGATGGGACAGGGTGTTCCGGCTGGGGCCAACGTCCTGACTTTC; CDR3aa: CASSPQMGQGVPAGANVLTF
abundance: NA; d_gene: NA; j_gene: TRBJ2-5; v_gene: TRBV20-1; CDR3nt: TGCAGTGCTGACAGGCAAGAGACCCAGTACTTC; CDR3aa: CSADRQETQYF
abundance: NA; d_gene: TRBD1; j_gene: TRBJ1-6; v_gene: TRBV5-1; CDR3nt: TGCGCCAGCAAATCCGGGACAGGCTTTTTACGGGATGGGAATTCACCCCTCCACTTT; CDR3aa: CASKSGTGFLRDGNSPLHF
abundance: NA; d_gene: NA; j_gene: TRBJ2-7; v_gene: TRBV12-3/TRBV12-4; CDR3nt: TGTGCCACCACGAGGGACTCACGCTACGAGCAGTACTTC; CDR3aa: CATTRDSRYEQYF
abundance: NA; d_gene: NA; j_gene: TRBJ2-3; v_gene: TRBV5-4; CDR3nt: TGTGCCACCCGGGGGTACACAGATACGCAGTATTTT; CDR3aa: CATRGYTDTQYF
abundance: NA; d_gene: NA; j_gene: TRBJ1-6; v_gene: TRBV5-4; CDR3nt: TGTGCCAGCAGCTTGGGGGAGAATGGATCACCCCTCCACTTT; CDR3aa: CASSLGENGSPLHF
abundance: NA; d_gene: NA; j_gene: TRBJ1-5; v_gene: TRBV19; CDR3nt: TGTGCCAGTAGCGAGGCAGGGTATAATCAGCCCCAGCATTTT; CDR3aa: CASSEAGYNQPQHF
abundance: NA; d_gene: NA; j_gene: TRBJ1-5; v_gene: TRBV18; CDR3nt: TGTGCCAGCTCACCTCAACACGGGGATAGCAATCAGCCCCAGCATTTT; CDR3aa: CASSPQHGDSNQPQHF
abundance: NA; d_gene: TRBD1; j_gene: TRBJ1-3; v_gene: TRBV10-3; CDR3nt: TGTGCCGCCGCGGCAGGGGGCGCCGGAAACACCATATATTTT; CDR3aa: CAAAAGGAGNTIYF
abundance: NA; d_gene: TRBD1; j_gene: TRBJ2-6; v_gene: TRBV7-8; CDR3nt: TGTGCCAGCAGCTGGGACAGGGCTAGTGGGGCCAACGTCCTGACTTTC; CDR3aa: CASSWDRASGANVLTF
abundance: NA; d_gene: TRBD1; j_gene: TRBJ1-1; v_gene: TRBV28; CDR3nt: TGTGCCAGCAGTTCTCGGGGACAGCGATTAGTAGCTTTCTTT; CDR3aa: CASSSRGQRLVAFF
abundance: NA; d_gene: NA; j_gene: TRBJ1-1; v_gene: TRBV18; CDR3nt: TGTGCCAGCTCACCAAATCAGGACGGGGGGGGCACTGAAGCTTTCTTT; CDR3aa: CASSPNQDGGGTEAFF
abundance: NA; d_gene: NA; j_gene: TRBJ2-1; v_gene: TRBV6-6; CDR3nt: TGTGCCAGCAGTCCGACAGGTTGGGGCCCCCGAGGGGATGAGCAGTTCTTC; CDR3aa: CASSPTGWGPRGDEQFF
abundance: once; d_gene: NA; j_gene: TRBJ1-5; v_gene: TRBV30; CDR3nt: TGTGCCTGGAGTGCGACAAATAGCAATCAGCCCCAGCATTTT; CDR3aa: CAWSATNSNQPQHF
abundance: NA; d_gene: NA; j_gene: TRBJ1-4; v_gene: TRBV6-5; CDR3nt: TGTGCCAGCAGTTACCAACCGGGACACGGGGAAAAACTGTTTTTT; CDR3aa: CASSYQPGHGEKLFF
abundance: NA; d_gene: NA; j_gene: TRBJ1-5; v_gene: TRBV25-1; CDR3nt: TGTGCCAGCAGTGACACAAGCAATCAGCCCCAGCATTTT; CDR3aa: CASSDTSNQPQHF
abundance: NA; d_gene: NA; j_gene: TRBJ2-1; v_gene: TRBV4-1; CDR3nt: TGCGCCAGCAGCCACCCCCGCGACTACAATGAGCAGTTCTTC; CDR3aa: CASSHPRDYNEQFF